This T cell receptor (beta chain) was retrieved from a study of tumor-infiltrating lymphocytes in primary liver carcinoma. Study conclusions and caveats: Significantly greater top-250-clone fractions characterized tumors relative to blood (p = 0.039).

From unsorted bulk tissue weighing roughly 19-34 mg, DNA and RNA were co-extracted. Every one of the tumor samples had a viable tumor cell content above 90%. From roughly 0.5 ug total RNA, TCR beta cDNA was generated with a primer in the constant region. Libraries for TCR beta were built through three nested multiplex PCR rounds, which together made up a slightly modified ARM-PCR procedure. TRBV1-TRBV30 forward primers and a C-beta reverse primer were used in the first two PCR rounds, which each ran for approximately 11 cycles. Each CDR3 protein gets one entry after TCRdb re-called the multiplex PCR reads with MiXCR. The sample consists of roughly 100,000 distinct CDR3 sequences, about 67% of them appearing once. This clonotype is large in the sample. Antigen unknown. The CDR3 runs 14 residues. The V end lost 4 bases, the J end lost 8 bases, and 20 bases lay between the germline ends. Looked up from germline, CDR1 is SQVTM and CDR2 is ANQGSEA.

The gene calls are TRBV29-1 and TRBJ1-2; D might be TRBD1 (5 bases). The TCR sequence derives from a woman aged 60 to 75 with primary liver carcinoma and hepatitis B virus infection. The sequencing sample was made of liver tumor tissue from sampling region 2. Subset described: tumor region T2, inferior pole. The CDR3 spells CSVARGTGARGYTF. The CDR3 nucleotides are TGCAGCGTTGCCCGGGGGACGGGCGCTCGCGGCTACACCTTC. Looking up the rest from reference TRBV29-1 and TRBJ1-2 gives the full variable domain: SAVISQKPSRDICQRGTSLTIQCQVDSQVTMMFWYRQQPGQSLTLIATANQGSEATYESGFVIDKFPISRPNLTFSTLTVSNMSPEDSSIYLCSVARGTGARGYTFGSGTRLTVV.